The 21 T cell receptor beta chains below all came from one sample that was sequenced in a study of T cells expressing NK-cell markers. TCRdb reprocessed the 5' RACE reads; each CDR3 protein has one entry and no DNA is given. The listing records a few hundred thousand distinct CDR3 sequences. The sample taken for sequencing was blood T cells: a sorted CD56 or NKG2C T cell subset, CD4+ or CD8+ T cells, or bulk PBMC T cells (not recorded which). These receptor sequences come from a woman between 45 and 65 years old in good health.

V gene TRBV2 combines with J gene TRBJ2-1; absent DNA, TCRdb's TRBD2 call cannot be checked. CDR1 SNHLY and CDR2 FYNNEI come from the germline V gene. The CDR3 length is 13 residues. The CDR3 sequence is CASRETGLNEQFF.

This rearrangement joins TRBV3-1 to TRBJ2-3; TCRdb calls TRBD2, which cannot be checked without DNA. The CDR3 sequence is 15 residues long. CDR1 is LGHDT, CDR2 YNNKEL, per germline (reference sequence). This chain's CDR3 is CASSSSGRAPDTQYF.

J is TRBJ2-1 and V is TRBV20-1; the D call of TRBD2 rests on TCRdb alone, since no DNA is present to check it. The length of the CDR3 is 15 residues. Germline lookup yields CDR1 DFQATT and CDR2 SNEGSKA (reference sequence). The CDR3 is CSARAAAESYNEQFF.

J is TRBJ1-5 and V is TRBV4-1. This CDR3 spans 15 amino acids. Germline CDR1 reads MGHRA; CDR2 reads YSYEKL. CDR3 sequence: CASSQEGQSNQPQHF.

The rearrangement joins TRBV12-3 or TRBV12-4 to TRBJ2-2; TCRdb selects TRBD1, and the lack of DNA leaves this call unchecked. This CDR3 is built from 16 residues. This CDR3 reads CASRLYWGALAGELFF.

V and J are TRBV30 and TRBJ2-2; TCRdb picks TRBD2, but there is no DNA to check that call. This CDR3 spans 15 amino acids. Per the germline V gene, CDR1 is GTSNPN and CDR2 is SVGIG (reference sequence). The CDR3 is CAWTSLAGATGELFF.

The rearrangement links TRBV30 to TRBJ2-4; TCRdb names TRBD2, which stays unverified in the absence of DNA. The CDR3 covers 14 residues. The V gene's germline CDR1 is GTSNPN and CDR2 SVGIG (reference sequence). The CDR3 is CAWSVRGGDNIQYF.

The chain carries TRBV12-3 or TRBV12-4 and TRBJ2-5; TCRdb picks TRBD1, but there is no DNA to check that call. The length of the CDR3 is 13 residues. The CDR3 spells CASSPLGVQTQYF.

This chain uses TRBV20-1 with TRBJ1-6; without DNA, the TCRdb call of TRBD1 cannot be checked. Per the germline V gene, CDR1 is DFQATT and CDR2 is SNEGSKA (reference sequence). The CDR3 runs 16 residues. The CDR3 sequence: CSASIGPDRYNSPLHF.

This chain uses TRBV28 with TRBJ2-1; TCRdb returns TRBD1, unconfirmable since there is no DNA. Germline V gene lookup returns CDR1 MDHEN and CDR2 SYDVKM. The CDR3 spans 16 residues. The CDR3 reads CASSLVTSPTQGGQFF.

This chain joins TRBV7-8 and TRBJ1-1; TCRdb names TRBD1, which stays unverified in the absence of DNA. This CDR3 is built from 14 residues. Germline loops: CDR1 SGHVS, CDR2 FQNEAQ. The CDR3 reads CASSLVDGGHEAFF.

The V and J genes are TRBV4-1 and TRBJ2-7; TCRdb returns TRBD2, unconfirmable since there is no DNA. This CDR3 is built from 16 residues. Germline CDR1 MGHRA, CDR2 YSYEKL. CDR3 amino acids: CASSRGTSGSGGEQYF.

V is TRBV14 and J is TRBJ2-1; TCRdb names TRBD1, which stays unverified in the absence of DNA. This CDR3 contains 18 residues. Germline CDR1 reads SGHDN; CDR2 reads FVKESK. The CDR3 protein is CASSQDPRGVGSYNEQFF.

The V and J genes are TRBV6-6 and TRBJ1-5; TCRdb returns TRBD1, unconfirmable since there is no DNA. Germline V lookup: CDR1 MNHNY, CDR2 SVGAGI (reference sequence). The CDR3 runs to 15 residues. The CDR3 protein is CASSSGTASNQPQHF.

This chain links TRBV5-6 with TRBJ2-7. Germline V gene lookup returns CDR1 SGHDT and CDR2 YYEEEE. The CDR3 runs 14 residues. The CDR3 region is CASTMGLYSYEQYF.

This rearrangement joins TRBV29-1 to TRBJ2-7; TCRdb gives TRBD1 as the D gene, but with no DNA this cannot be confirmed. The CDR3 loop spans 12 amino acids. Germline V lookup: CDR1 SQVTM, CDR2 ANQGSEA. CDR3 amino acids: CSFGRGANEQYF.

V gene TRBV11-2 combines with J gene TRBJ2-1; TCRdb proposes TRBD2, but this gene call is untestable without DNA. The CDR3 has 14 residues. Germline CDR1 reads SGHAT; CDR2 reads FQNNGV. CDR3 sequence reads: CASTWTSGANEQFF.

The rearrangement uses TRBV24-1 and TRBJ2-3; TCRdb's assignment of TRBD2 cannot be checked, as there is no DNA. CDR3 length: 12 residues. CDR1 and CDR2 (germline): KGHDR, SFDVKD. CDR3 loop: CATSDTGLKGYF.

The V call is TRBV4-1, the J call TRBJ1-4; TCRdb proposes TRBD1, but this gene call is untestable without DNA. The CDR3 sequence is 17 residues long. Per germline, CDR1 MGHRA and CDR2 YSYEKL. The CDR3 sequence is CASSQYAGTGINEKLFF.

The chain recombines TRBV20-1 with TRBJ1-1; TCRdb picks TRBD1, but there is no DNA to check that call. CDR1 is DFQATT and CDR2 is SNEGSKA in the germline V gene (reference sequence). The CDR3 is made up of 14 amino acids. CDR3 region: CSATPGGSNTEAFF.

CDR3 residues: CATSDFPSGSGETQYF. The chain links TRBV24-1 to TRBJ2-5; TCRdb's D gene call, TRBD2, goes unchecked for lack of DNA. The CDR3 covers 16 residues. Germline assignment: CDR1 KGHDR and CDR2 SFDVKD.